The 20 T cell receptor beta chains in this list originate from one sample, sequenced in a study of memory CD4+ T cells and cytomegalovirus serostatus. Single viable CD3+CD4+CD8-CD45RO+ cells were sorted as the memory CD4+ T cells. Clones were read by immunoSEQ multiplex PCR, and TCRdb kept only the in-frame ones, dropping some. The sample holds 75,000 to 90,000 clones, 65% to 85% seen once. Sequenced sample: memory CD4+ T cells from blood. The receptor source for this set is an adult in good health and CMV-seronegative.

J is TRBJ2-6 and V is TRBV4-2; D might be TRBD1 (6 bases). Trimming took 1 base from V and 0 from J, leaving 22 bases between them. The CDR3 runs to 21 residues. Germline V lookup: CDR1 LGHNA, CDR2 YNFKEQ. CDR3: CASSQAPRAGATSSGANVLTF. The CDR3 DNA follows: TGTGCCAGCAGCCAAGCCCCAAGGGCAGGGGCAACAAGCTCTGGGGCCAACGTCCTGACTTTC.

This chain connects TRBV29-1 to TRBJ2-1, with TRBD1 as a possible D gene (5 bases). Trimming took off 5 bases at V and 9 bases at J, with 17 bases between the two ends. The germline V gene encodes CDR1 SQVTM and CDR2 ANQGSEA. The CDR3 loop spans 13 amino acids. CDR3 in DNA: TGCAGCGTTAGGTGGGGCAGTACGGGTGAGCAGTTCTTC. This gives the protein CSVRWGSTGEQFF.

V usage is TRBV28 and J usage is TRBJ1-1; TRBD1 matches at 8 bases. Germline V CDR1 and CDR2: MDHEN, SYDVKM. The CDR3 contains 15 residues. J lost 4 bases, V lost 6 bases, and 10 bases had no gene match. CDR3 DNA: TGTGCCAGCAGCATGGCAGGACAGGGCGGCACTGAAGCTTTCTTT. Translated: CASSMAGQGGTEAFF.

This clone appeared many times. The rearrangement joins TRBV19 to TRBJ2-5; 9 bases are shared with TRBD2. This CDR3 contains 15 residues. V dropped 1 base and J dropped 5; count of bases not matched to a gene: 5. CDR1 is LNHDA and CDR2 is SQIVND in the germline V gene (reference sequence). DNA of the CDR3: TGTGCCAGTAGTATAGGCGGGGGGGTTGGGGAGACCCAGTACTTC. Translating it yields CASSIGGGVGETQYF. Based on the CDR3 plus reference TRBV19 and TRBJ2-5, the full variable domain is DGGITQSPKYLFRKEGQNVTLSCEQNLNHDAMYWYRQDPGQGLRLIYYSQIVNDFQKGDIAEGYSVSREKKESFPLTVTSAQKNPTAFYLCASSIGGGVGETQYFGPGTRLLVL.

The gene calls are TRBV30 and TRBJ1-5, with 7 bases fitting TRBD1. Trimming took 5 bases from V and 6 from J; bases not matched to a gene: 7. CDR3 length equals 13 residues. Germline V CDR1 and CDR2: GTSNPN, SVGIG (reference sequence). CDR3 nucleotides: TGTGCCTGGGGAACAGGGGAGGGTCAGCCCCAGCATTTT. As protein: CAWGTGEGQPQHF.

V and J are TRBV6-5 and TRBJ1-2; 8 bases align to TRBD1. The CDR3 loop spans 15 amino acids. J gave up 8 bases and V 6 bases, and 14 bases lay outside the gene matches. CDR1 is MNHEY, CDR2 SVGAGI, per germline. CDR3 sequence: CASRSGADRAKGYTF. CDR3 DNA: TGTGCCAGCAGGTCGGGAGCGGACAGGGCGAAGGGCTACACCTTC.

V gene TRBV30 combines with J gene TRBJ1-3; perhaps TRBD1 as D (5 bases). The CDR3 totals 14 residues. The germline V and J ends were trimmed by 5 bases and 0 bases, with 11 bases remaining between them. The germline CDR1 and CDR2 sequences are GTSNPN and SVGIG (reference sequence). The CDR3 loop is CAWLRTRSGNTIYF. Here the CDR3 DNA reads TGTGCCTGGCTAAGGACACGCTCTGGAAACACCATATATTTT.

V gene TRBV5-8 combines with J gene TRBJ2-1, with 8 bases identical to TRBD1. V gave up 4 bases and J gave up 10 bases; unmatched junction bases: 4. CDR1 is SGHTS, CDR2 YDEGEE, per germline. The CDR3 extends over 12 amino acids. The CDR3: CASSRTGREQFF. Here the CDR3 DNA reads TGTGCCAGCAGCCGGACAGGGCGGGAGCAGTTCTTC.

V gene TRBV11-2 combines with J gene TRBJ1-4; D ambiguous. The V end was cut by 2 bases, the J end by 2 bases, with 6 bases between. Germline CDR1 and CDR2: SGHAT and FQNNGV. The CDR3 has 14 amino acids. DNA of the CDR3: TGTGCCAGCAGCTTAAGCCACACTAATGAAAAACTGTTTTTT. This sequence encodes CASSLSHTNEKLFF.

The chain links TRBV19 to TRBJ2-1, with 9 nucleotides matching TRBD1. The germline V gene has CDR1 LNHDA and CDR2 SQIVND (reference sequence). The J segment lost 7 bases and the V segment lost 6 bases, leaving 7 bases of the junction unmatched. The CDR3 loop spans 14 amino acids. The CDR3 DNA reads TGTGCCAGTAGATTGGGACAGGGACTAAATGAGCAGTTCTTC. Translation: CASRLGQGLNEQFF. The variable domain in full, with the rest retrieved from reference TRBV19 and TRBJ2-1, is DGGITQSPKYLFRKEGQNVTLSCEQNLNHDAMYWYRQDPGQGLRLIYYSQIVNDFQKGDIAEGYSVSREKKESFPLTVTSAQKNPTAFYLCASRLGQGLNEQFFGPGTRLTVL.

The chain combines TRBV10-1 with TRBJ1-1; TRBD1 matches 7 bases. Per germline, CDR1 WNHNN and CDR2 SYGVQD (reference sequence). The V gene end was trimmed by 5 bases and the J gene end by 6 bases; junction bases not matched to a gene: 6. The CDR3 runs to 13 residues. In DNA, the CDR3 is TGCGCCAGCAGTTCGACAGGGACGGCTGAAGCTTTCTTT. Translation gives CASSSTGTAEAFF.

The chain is built from TRBV7-2 and TRBJ2-5; D gene ambiguous. This CDR3 contains 14 residues. Germline V gene lookup returns CDR1 SGHTA and CDR2 FQGNSA. With 5 bases removed from V and 4 bases from J, the gap between germline ends came to 14 bases. The CDR3 is CASSEASAVETQYF. DNA of the CDR3: TGTGCCAGCAGCGAGGCCAGCGCAGTAGAGACCCAGTACTTC.

The chain links TRBV7-4 to TRBJ1-5; D is ambiguous. Germline lookup yields CDR1 SGHVT and CDR2 SQSDAQ. The germline V and J ends were trimmed by 6 bases and 2 bases, with 17 bases remaining between them. The CDR3 runs to 16 residues. The CDR3: CASRPRGWPGNQPQHF. CDR3 in DNA: TGTGCCAGCAGGCCGCGGGGTTGGCCGGGCAATCAGCCCCAGCATTTT.

The chain employs TRBV19 and TRBJ2-3; D perhaps matches TRBD2 (6 bases). Germline CDR1 reads LNHDA; CDR2 reads SQIVND (reference sequence). V lost 5 bases to trimming and J lost 6 bases, with 21 bases between them. This CDR3 spans 16 amino acids. The CDR3 DNA is TGTGCCAGTAGTTTACCCGGCACCCCGAGCGGGGATACGCAGTATTTT. Translation: CASSLPGTPSGDTQYF.

This clone was counted only a few times. This sequence joins TRBV12-5 and TRBJ1-3; 8 nucleotides match TRBD1. This CDR3 has 16 amino acids. V was pared by 4 bases and J by 0 bases, with 5 bases of the junction left unmatched. Germline V lookup: CDR1 LGHNT, CDR2 FRNRAP. The CDR3 reads CASGWGQVNSGNTIYF. CDR3 nucleotide sequence: TGTGCTAGTGGTTGGGGACAGGTGAACTCTGGAAACACCATATATTTT.

This chain joins TRBV11-2 and TRBJ1-6; D unresolved. Per germline, CDR1 SGHAT and CDR2 FQNNGV. CDR3 length: 13 residues. Trimming removed 5 bases from V and 4 bases from J, with 6 bases in between. The CDR3 protein is CASSRFYNSPLHF. As DNA, the CDR3 is TGTGCCAGCAGCAGATTTTATAATTCACCCCTCCACTTT.

The chain is built from TRBV29-1 and TRBJ2-4; 12 bases line up with TRBD2. The CDR3 covers 16 residues. The ends lost 4 bases at V and 2 bases at J; junction bases unmatched: 6. Looked up from germline, CDR1 is SQVTM and CDR2 is ANQGSEA. The CDR3 is CSVVLAGGLSKNIQYF. DNA of the CDR3: TGCAGCGTTGTACTAGCGGGGGGTCTCTCCAAAAACATTCAGTACTTC.

CDR3 sequence: CASSPMRHSTDTQYF. CDR3 sequence (DNA): TGTGCCAGCAGCCCTATGAGACATAGCACAGATACGCAGTATTTT. This chain connects TRBV9 to TRBJ2-3; D is undetermined. The CDR3 has 15 residues. Germline loops: CDR1 SGDLS, CDR2 YYNGEE. V lost 4 bases to trimming and J lost 0 bases, with 12 bases between them.

This sequence joins TRBV5-8 and TRBJ1-5; D is unclear. Germline CDR1 SGHTS, CDR2 YDEGEE. The CDR3 loop spans 10 amino acids. V was cut by 9 bases and J by 7 bases, with 8 bases left in between. The CDR3 sequence is CAISVQPQHF. The CDR3 region has the DNA TGTGCCATCTCAGTCCAGCCCCAGCATTTT.

Judged by abundance, this clone is medium-sized. The chain joins TRBV2 to TRBJ2-3; no definite D call. The CDR3 totals 11 residues. Per germline, CDR1 SNHLY and CDR2 FYNNEI. CDR3 amino acids: CATAYTDTQYF. The CDR3 coding sequence is TGTGCGACTGCCTACACAGATACGCAGTATTTT.